Below are 32 T cell receptor beta chains sequenced from a single sample in a study of OX40 agonist ivuxolimab in advanced cancers. This table comes from immunoSEQ multiplex PCR, and its TCRdb copy is limited to in-frame clones, with some not included. The table has under 20,000 clones, around 77% seen once. The input for sequencing was CD4+ or CD8+ T cells sorted from blood, taken in a trial of the OX40 agonist ivuxolimab. The receptors here all came from an adult with an advanced solid tumor such as melanoma, head and neck, liver or kidney cancer.

CDR3 sequence (DNA): TGTGCCGTCCGGGACAGGGGTCTCAATGAGCAGTTCTTC. It specifies CAVRDRGLNEQFF. This rearrangement joins TRBV19 to TRBJ2-1; 10 bases align to TRBD1. The V and J ends lost 11 bases and 6 bases, in that order; junction bases with no gene match: 7. Germline V gene sequence: CDR1 LNHDA, CDR2 SQIVND (reference sequence). This CDR3 spans 13 amino acids.

This chain joins TRBV9 and TRBJ1-3, with a possible D match to TRBD1 (6 bases). V lost 5 bases, J lost 2 bases, and 17 bases lay in between. The germline V gene has CDR1 SGDLS and CDR2 YYNGEE. There are 16 residues in the CDR3. CDR3 loop: CASRVQDRAAGNTIYF. The CDR3 region has the DNA TGTGCCAGCAGGGTTCAGGACAGAGCGGCTGGAAACACCATATATTTT.

This chain connects TRBV10-1 to TRBJ1-1, with D unclear. Trimming cost V 3 bases and J 0 bases, with 14 bases left between them. In germline, CDR1 is WNHNN, CDR2 SYGVQD (reference sequence). The CDR3 extends over 16 amino acids. CDR3 coding DNA: TGCGCCAGCAGTGATTCCTGGAGTTACATGAACACTGAAGCTTTCTTT. Its protein is CASSDSWSYMNTEAFF.

The chain employs TRBV19 and TRBJ1-1; D gene uncertain. There are 15 residues in the CDR3. Trimming cost V 9 bases and J 1 base, with 18 bases left between them. Per the germline V gene, CDR1 is LNHDA and CDR2 is SQIVND (reference sequence). The CDR3 reads CASLNARRGNTEAFF. DNA for the CDR3: TGTGCCAGCCTAAATGCTAGACGGGGGAACACTGAAGCTTTCTTT.

This rearrangement joins TRBV7-9 to TRBJ1-4; D not resolved. CDR3 length: 14 residues. The germline CDR1 and CDR2 sequences are SEHNR and FQNEAQ (reference sequence). V lost 2 bases and J lost 8, with 12 bases in between. The CDR3 region has the DNA TGTGCCAGCAGCTTAAACACGGGTGGGGAAAAACTGTTTTTT. It codes for CASSLNTGGEKLFF.

The rearrangement joins TRBV19 to TRBJ1-5; 11 positions agree with TRBD1. This CDR3 comprises 16 residues. V was clipped by 3 bases and J by 5 bases; unmatched bases: 6. Germline-derived CDR1 and CDR2 are LNHDA and SQIVND (reference sequence). The CDR3, as DNA: TGTGCCAGTAGTATGGACAGGGGGCCTAACGATCAGCCCCAGCATTTT. Amino acids: CASSMDRGPNDQPQHF.

The chain employs TRBV11-2 and TRBJ1-5; D remains unclear. The CDR3 sequence is 15 residues long. Trimming took off 1 base at V and 6 bases at J, with 13 bases between the two ends. Germline values: CDR1 SGHAT, CDR2 FQNNGV. CDR3 loop: CASSLVEGSGQPQHF. The CDR3, as DNA: TGTGCCAGCAGCTTAGTGGAAGGTTCCGGTCAGCCCCAGCATTTT.

V is TRBV2 and J is TRBJ2-3, with 8 bases lining up with TRBD2. V shed 9 bases, J shed 2 bases, and the junction held 22 bases outside the gene matches. The CDR3 is 19 amino acids. CDR1 SNHLY and CDR2 FYNNEI come from the germline V gene. The CDR3 region has the DNA TGTGCCAGGGGGGGCCAGCGGGGGACCCTACGCCCCCACACAGATACGCAGTATTTT. Its translation: CARGGQRGTLRPHTDTQYF.

This clone was counted once. The CDR3 here is CASSRNLFLERETQYF. DNA of the CDR3: TGTGCCAGCAGCCGAAATCTTTTTCTGGAGAGAGAGACCCAGTACTTC. This rearrangement joins TRBV27 to TRBJ2-5, with D hard to call. Per germline, CDR1 MNHEY and CDR2 SMNVEV (reference sequence). The CDR3 is made up of 16 amino acids. The V end was cut by 6 bases, the J end by 4 bases, with 21 bases between.

The J gene is TRBJ2-7, the V gene TRBV5-6; D is unresolved. This CDR3 region has 11 residues. Germline assignment: CDR1 SGHDT and CDR2 YYEEEE. V was clipped by 3 bases and J by 7 bases, with 8 bases between them. The CDR3 loop is CASSSGREQYF. CDR3 nucleotides: TGTGCCAGCAGCTCGGGTAGAGAGCAGTACTTC.

This chain links TRBV6-5 with TRBJ1-6, with a possible D match to TRBD1 (6 bases). In germline, CDR1 is MNHEY, CDR2 SVGAGI. The CDR3 spans 11 residues. Between the trimmed V and J ends, which lost 11 bases and 8 bases, there was a span of 10 bases. CDR3 protein: CAVGGHSPLHF. In DNA form, the CDR3 reads TGTGCCGTCGGGGGGCATTCACCCCTCCACTTT.

This chain connects TRBV11-3 to TRBJ2-7, with D perhaps TRBD1 (5 bases). Germline CDR1 is SGHNT and CDR2 is YENEEA. Trimming left V 3 bases short and J 0 bases short, with 9 bases between. This CDR3 is 14 amino acids long. The CDR3 nucleotides read TGTGCCAGCAGCTTGGAAGGGGACTCCTACGAGCAGTACTTC. It encodes CASSLEGDSYEQYF.

This clone has only one observation. The chain employs TRBV5-6 and TRBJ1-5; D is perhaps TRBD1 (5 bases). The germline V gene has CDR1 SGHDT and CDR2 YYEEEE. CDR3 length: 16 residues. V gave up 2 bases and J gave up 5 bases, with 17 bases separating them. The CDR3 DNA follows: TGTGCCAGCAGCTTAGGTTTCGGCAGGGTAGATCAGCCCCAGCATTTT. Protein product: CASSLGFGRVDQPQHF.

This clone has only a few counts. V is TRBV6-5 and J is TRBJ1-5; D gene uncertain. Germline loops: CDR1 MNHEY, CDR2 SVGAGI. This CDR3 contains 15 residues. Trimming took 7 bases from V and 0 from J, leaving 13 bases between them. CDR3 in amino acids: CASTWTADSNQPQHF. The DNA for the CDR3 is TGTGCCAGCACCTGGACGGCAGATAGCAATCAGCCCCAGCATTTT.

This clone was recorded only once. The V call is TRBV7-3, the J call TRBJ1-1; D unresolved. The CDR3 length is 11 residues. Per the germline V gene, CDR1 is SGHTA and CDR2 is FQGTGA. The CDR3, as DNA: TGTGCTAAGCAGTGGGGAACTGAAGCTTTCTTT. Its translation is CAKQWGTEAFF. Full variable domain (outside the CDR3, taken from reference TRBV7-3 and TRBJ1-1): GAGVSQTPSNKVTEKGKYVELRCDPISGHTALYWYRQSLGQGPEFLIYFQGTGAADDSGLPNDRFFAVRPEGSVSTLKIQRTERGDSAVYLCAKQWGTEAFFGQGTRLTVV.

This rearrangement joins TRBV27 to TRBJ1-4, with unresolved D. CDR3 length equals 15 residues. Germline V gene lookup returns CDR1 MNHEY and CDR2 SMNVEV (reference sequence). Trimming removed 3 bases from V and 8 bases from J, with 16 bases in between. In nucleotides, the CDR3 is TGTGCCAGCAGTTTGACAAGGAGTTACGGAGAAAAACTGTTTTTT. Amino acids: CASSLTRSYGEKLFF.

This rearrangement joins TRBV6-1 to TRBJ1-2; D gene uncertain. CDR1 MNHNS and CDR2 SASEGT come from the germline V gene. CDR3 length: 15 residues. V was pared by 5 bases and J by 4 bases, with 17 bases between. CDR3 amino acids: CASSRNKRKTYGYTF. The DNA for the CDR3 is TGTGCCAGCAGTAGAAACAAGCGAAAGACCTATGGCTACACCTTC.

The gene calls are TRBV4-3 and TRBJ1-3, with D perhaps matching TRBD1 (5 bases). Germline V gene lookup returns CDR1 LGHNA and CDR2 YSLEER. This CDR3 contains 17 residues. V was shortened by 0 bases and J by 6 bases, with 18 bases between the two germline ends. The CDR3 DNA reads TGCGCCAGCAGCCAAGACCCGGCAGGGCTCCAGGAAAACACCATATATTTT. It encodes CASSQDPAGLQENTIYF.

This clone turned up a few times. The chain couples TRBV7-8 to TRBJ2-7, with D possibly matching TRBD2 (6 bases). V was trimmed by 5 bases and J by 3 bases, leaving 11 bases between them. Germline loops: CDR1 SGHVS, CDR2 FQNEAQ. The CDR3 loop spans 13 amino acids. The CDR3: CASSPQGGYEQYF. CDR3 DNA: TGTGCCAGCAGCCCTCAGGGAGGCTACGAGCAGTACTTC.

CDR3 sequence (DNA): TGTGCCAGCAGCGTAGTGACCGGGGAGCTGTTTTTT. Residues: CASSVVTGELFF. The rearrangement uses TRBV9 and TRBJ2-2, with D uncertain. This CDR3 has 12 amino acids. Deletions cut 0 bases from V and 5 bases from J, with 2 bases between. Per the germline V gene, CDR1 is SGDLS and CDR2 is YYNGEE.

The chain links TRBV27 to TRBJ2-7, with D perhaps TRBD1 (5 bases). Germline CDR1 and CDR2: MNHEY and SMNVEV (reference sequence). The V end was cut by 10 bases, the J end by 0 bases, with 19 bases between. The CDR3 spans 15 residues. The CDR3, as DNA: TGTGCCAACACCACCCAGACAGTCGCCTCCTACGAGCAGTACTTC. It is translated as CANTTQTVASYEQYF.

The chain has TRBV29-1 and TRBJ2-2; D not certain. The ends were cut back, 3 bases at V and 7 bases at J, with 6 bases in the middle. CDR1 and CDR2 from the germline V gene are SQVTM and ANQGSEA. This CDR3 has 11 residues. Here the CDR3 DNA reads TGCAGCGTTGAGCACGACGGGGAGCTGTTTTTT. Translation: CSVEHDGELFF.

The CDR3 sequence is CASSESAGPSYEQYF. CDR3 nucleotides: TGTGCCAGCAGTGAATCGGCAGGTCCATCCTACGAGCAGTACTTC. The chain uses TRBV6-1 and TRBJ2-7, with D hard to call. Deletions cut 2 bases from V and 1 base from J, with 12 bases between. CDR3 size: 15 residues. The V gene's germline CDR1 is MNHNS and CDR2 SASEGT.

This sequence joins TRBV4-3 and TRBJ2-7; TRBD1 might be the D (6 bases). This CDR3 is 13 amino acids long. Germline CDR1 LGHNA, CDR2 YSLEER. V dropped 1 base and J dropped 3 bases, with 7 bases sitting between them. DNA for the CDR3: TGCGCCAGCAGCCAAGCCAGGGGCTACGAGCAGTACTTC. It yields the protein CASSQARGYEQYF.

The chain combines TRBV7-8 with TRBJ1-4; D uncertain. Trimming took off 1 base at V and 13 bases at J, with 13 bases between the two ends. The CDR3 length is 13 residues. Germline assignment: CDR1 SGHVS and CDR2 FQNEAQ. For the CDR3, the DNA is TGTGCCAGCAGCTTAGAAGGCGGAGTGACACTGTTTTTT. Its translation is CASSLEGGVTLFF.

By share, this clone counts as medium-sized. The rearrangement links TRBV6-5 to TRBJ2-6; D possibly matches TRBD1 or TRBD2 (5 bases each). Trimming left V 2 bases short and J 1 base short, with 9 bases between. The CDR3 covers 16 residues. Germline V gives CDR1 MNHEY, CDR2 SVGAGI. CDR3 protein: CASSYGDGSGANVLTF. The CDR3 nucleotides are TGTGCCAGCAGTTACGGGGACGGGTCTGGGGCCAACGTCCTGACTTTC.

The chain carries TRBV7-9 and TRBJ2-3; 10 bases line up with TRBD2. Germline V gives CDR1 SEHNR, CDR2 FQNEAQ (reference sequence). The CDR3 is 15 residues long. The J segment lost 1 base and the V segment lost 4 bases, leaving 2 bases of the junction unmatched. In nucleotides, the CDR3 is TGTGCCAGCAGCTCCGGGACTAGCGGCACAGATACGCAGTATTTT. Translated: CASSSGTSGTDTQYF.

The CDR3: CASSYLGPVGGELYGYTF. CDR3 coding DNA: TGTGCCAGCAGTTATTTAGGCCCCGTTGGGGGGGAACTCTATGGCTACACCTTC. The rearrangement links TRBV5-4 to TRBJ1-2; D possibly corresponds to TRBD1 (5 bases). Trimming took 5 bases from V and 4 from J, leaving 27 bases between them. The CDR3 loop spans 18 amino acids. Germline loops: CDR1 SGHNT, CDR2 YYREEE (reference sequence).

By share, this clone ranks as medium-sized. The rearrangement uses TRBV5-1 and TRBJ1-5; D is ambiguous. The V end was cut by 3 bases, the J end by 2 bases, with 9 bases between. In germline, CDR1 is SGHRS, CDR2 YFSETQ. The CDR3 spans 14 residues. The CDR3 loop reads CASSSEAGNQPQHF. For the CDR3, the DNA is TGCGCCAGCAGCTCCGAGGCGGGCAATCAGCCCCAGCATTTT. The full variable domain, completed using reference TRBV5-1 and TRBJ1-5, is KAGVTQTPRYLIKTRGQQVTLSCSPISGHRSVSWYQQTPGQGLQFLFEYFSETQRNKGNFPGRFSGRQFSNSRSEMNVSTLELGDSALYLCASSSEAGNQPQHFGDGTRLSIL.

In DNA, the CDR3 is TGTGCCAGCAGTTTATTTAACGAGGGGGGCTATGGCTACACCTTC. Its protein product is CASSLFNEGGYGYTF. This chain joins TRBV28 and TRBJ1-2; D perhaps matches TRBD1 (6 bases). The V end was cut by 1 base, the J end by 4 bases, with 13 bases between. The CDR3 length is 15 residues. Germline V gene sequence: CDR1 MDHEN, CDR2 SYDVKM.

The gene calls are TRBV25-1 and TRBJ1-4; TRBD1 might be the D (5 bases). The CDR3 length is 13 residues. Trimming removed 5 bases from V and 8 bases from J, with 12 bases in between. Germline CDR1 is MGHDK and CDR2 is SYGVNS. CDR3 sequence (DNA): TGTGCCAGCAGTATTGCCGCAGGGGAAAAACTGTTTTTT. This translates into CASSIAAGEKLFF.

This clone is medium-sized by share. The J gene is TRBJ1-6, the V gene TRBV7-9; D is possibly TRBD1 (6 bases). V gave up 5 bases and J gave up 0 bases, with 11 bases separating them. CDR3 length equals 16 residues. CDR1 SEHNR and CDR2 FQNEAQ come from the germline V gene (reference sequence). This CDR3 reads CASSPDRPSYNSPLHF. CDR3 DNA: TGTGCCAGCAGCCCTGACAGGCCCTCCTATAATTCACCCCTCCACTTT.